The 25 T cell receptor beta chains below come from one sample, sequenced in a study of T cell responses to AZD1222 COVID-19 vaccine. Some clones are missing from TCRdb's copy, which holds only in-frame ones; the method was immunoSEQ multiplex PCR. The sample shows some 100,000 clones, roughly 89% of them seen only once. The source was peripheral blood, collected on day 0 of AZD1222 vaccination. These receptors were obtained from an adult in good health.

This rearrangement joins TRBV2 to TRBJ2-7; D may correspond to TRBD1 or TRBD2 (5 bases each). The CDR3 has 14 residues. The germline V gene encodes CDR1 SNHLY and CDR2 FYNNEI. The V gene lost 2 bases and the J gene lost 7 bases, with 15 bases spanning the gap. The CDR3 loop reads CASSESLGDREQYF. CDR3 DNA: TGTGCCAGCAGTGAAAGTCTGGGGGATAGAGAGCAGTACTTC.

V and J are TRBV6-5 and TRBJ2-7; maybe TRBD2 (6 bases). V was clipped by 6 bases and J by 7 bases, with 19 bases between them. The CDR3 spans 14 residues. Germline-derived CDR1 and CDR2 are MNHEY and SVGAGI. DNA for the CDR3: TGTGCCAGCAGAAGGGACTTCTCTGCGGGGGAGCAGTACTTC. Amino acid sequence: CASRRDFSAGEQYF.

DNA for the CDR3: TGTGCCAGCTCTCCCCAGGGGGCCGGGCAGCCCCAGCATTTT. Translation gives CASSPQGAGQPQHF. The rearrangement links TRBV19 to TRBJ1-5; 8 bases are a match to TRBD1. The junction had 11 bases not matched to a gene; V was cut back by 9 bases and J by 7 bases. The CDR3 length is 14 residues. In germline, CDR1 is LNHDA, CDR2 SQIVND (reference sequence).

This chain joins TRBV19 and TRBJ1-2; 8 nucleotides line up with TRBD1. After removal of 7 bases from V and 4 bases from J, the junction contained 2 bases not matched to a gene. Germline values: CDR1 LNHDA, CDR2 SQIVND (reference sequence). The CDR3 covers 12 residues. The CDR3 DNA reads as TGTGCCAGTACTGGGACAGGCTATGGCTACACCTTC. The encoded protein is CASTGTGYGYTF.

V gene TRBV4-1 combines with J gene TRBJ2-5; a possible D gene is TRBD2 (5 bases). CDR3 length: 16 amino acids. The germline V and J ends were trimmed by 0 bases and 5 bases, with 16 bases remaining between them. CDR1 is MGHRA and CDR2 is YSYEKL in the germline V gene. Here the CDR3 DNA reads TGCGCCAGCAGCCAAGAAGCCCCCCTAGCAGGCGAGACCCAGTACTTC. It translates to CASSQEAPLAGETQYF.

This clone showed up just a few times. For the CDR3, the DNA is TGTGCCAGCCGTCGTGGGTCCTCCCTCCACTTT. Its translation: CASRRGSSLHF. The chain has TRBV27 and TRBJ1-6; D remains unclear. The CDR3 sequence is 11 residues long. Trimming took off 8 bases at V and 14 bases at J, with 13 bases between the two ends. Germline V gene data show CDR1 as MNHEY and CDR2 as SMNVEV (reference sequence).

The rearrangement joins TRBV19 to TRBJ1-5; D uncertain. V was cut by 3 bases and J by 7 bases, with 10 bases left in between. This CDR3 has 13 amino acids. CDR1 and CDR2 from the germline V gene are LNHDA and SQIVND (reference sequence). The CDR3 DNA follows: TGTGCCAGTAGTATCGGCACGGAACAGCCCCAGCATTTT. It yields the protein CASSIGTEQPQHF. The variable domain in full, with the rest retrieved from reference TRBV19 and TRBJ1-5, is DGGITQSPKYLFRKEGQNVTLSCEQNLNHDAMYWYRQDPGQGLRLIYYSQIVNDFQKGDIAEGYSVSREKKESFPLTVTSAQKNPTAFYLCASSIGTEQPQHFGDGTRLSIL.

In its sample, this clone was seen once. In DNA, the CDR3 is TGTGCCAGCAGCCTCGGACAGCTTACTGGAAACACCATATATTTT. Translation: CASSLGQLTGNTIYF. The chain uses TRBV7-6 and TRBJ1-3; D might be TRBD1 (6 bases). The germline V and J ends were trimmed by 5 bases and 2 bases, with 13 bases remaining between them. Germline V CDR1 and CDR2: SGHVS, FNYEAQ. The CDR3 is made up of 15 amino acids.

The chain combines TRBV9 with TRBJ2-1; D call uncertain. V lost 0 bases, J lost 7 bases, and 11 bases lay in between. This CDR3 spans 14 amino acids. Per germline, CDR1 SGDLS and CDR2 YYNGEE. The CDR3 DNA sequence: TGTGCCAGCAGCGTAGGGAGCAGTGAAAATGAGCAGTTCTTC. Translating gives CASSVGSSENEQFF.

This clone has only one observation. The rearrangement links TRBV25-1 to TRBJ1-2, with D perhaps matching TRBD1 (5 bases). The CDR3 extends over 16 amino acids. The V and J ends lost 2 bases and 8 bases respectively, with 21 bases between them. Germline values: CDR1 MGHDK, CDR2 SYGVNS. CDR3 region: CASSEARLGEVSGYTF. As DNA, the CDR3 is TGTGCCAGCAGTGAAGCCCGTTTAGGGGAGGTTTCAGGCTACACCTTC.

The chain couples TRBV9 to TRBJ2-5; 7 bases are a match to TRBD2. The germline V gene has CDR1 SGDLS and CDR2 YYNGEE. With 0 bases clipped from V and 5 bases from J, the junction kept 4 bases outside the gene matches. This CDR3 is built from 14 residues. The CDR3 nucleotides read TGTGCCAGCAGCGTAGGCGGGAGCGGTGAGACCCAGTACTTC. Its translation: CASSVGGSGETQYF.

V and J are TRBV19 and TRBJ1-2; D uncertain. The CDR3 runs to 13 residues. The germline V gene has CDR1 LNHDA and CDR2 SQIVND (reference sequence). Trimming removed 10 bases at V and 0 bases at J, with 12 bases between. The CDR3, as DNA: TGTGCCACCCGGACGGATCCTAACTATGGCTACACCTTC. As protein: CATRTDPNYGYTF.

This chain uses TRBV28 with TRBJ1-1; weak D call: TRBD1 (6 bases). This CDR3 contains 14 residues. Trimming shortened V by 8 bases and J by 1 base, and 14 bases separated the two germline ends. From germline, CDR1 is MDHEN and CDR2 SYDVKM. The DNA of the CDR3 is TGTGCCAGCGCAAGCCTAGGGGGGAACACTGAAGCTTTCTTT. Its protein product is CASASLGGNTEAFF.

This sequence joins TRBV19 and TRBJ2-3, with a weak D call TRBD1 (6 bases). The CDR3 is 15 residues long. Germline CDR1 reads LNHDA; CDR2 reads SQIVND (reference sequence). The V end lost 3 bases, the J end lost 1 base, and 11 bases lay between the germline ends. The CDR3 is CASSISGVGTDTQYF. The CDR3 DNA sequence: TGTGCCAGTAGTATTTCAGGGGTCGGCACAGATACGCAGTATTTT.

The J gene is TRBJ2-7, the V gene TRBV28; 12 bases match TRBD2. The CDR3 covers 14 residues. Germline CDR1 MDHEN, CDR2 SYDVKM. With 8 bases clipped from V and 3 bases from J, the junction kept 5 bases outside the gene matches. CDR3 DNA: TGTGCCAGCCAGGAGACTAGCGGGAGCTACGAGCAGTACTTC. It codes for CASQETSGSYEQYF.

A few counts support this clone. V is TRBV6-5 and J is TRBJ2-3, with 8 bases lining up with TRBD1. This CDR3 spans 13 amino acids. Trimming took 10 bases from V and 4 from J; bases not matched to a gene: 7. Germline-derived CDR1 and CDR2 are MNHEY and SVGAGI. CDR3 amino acids: CATAGGFADTQYF. In DNA form, the CDR3 reads TGTGCCACCGCAGGGGGCTTCGCAGATACGCAGTATTTT.

The chain couples TRBV29-1 to TRBJ1-2, with D maybe TRBD1 (6 bases). The CDR3 is 12 residues long. Trimming stripped 6 bases from V and 6 bases from J, with 14 bases between. CDR1 is SQVTM and CDR2 is ANQGSEA in the germline V gene. The CDR3 is CSVQNRDNGYTF. The DNA of the CDR3 is TGCAGCGTCCAAAACAGGGATAATGGCTACACCTTC.

The chain couples TRBV13 to TRBJ1-5; unclear D gene. In germline, CDR1 is PRHDT, CDR2 FYEKMQ (reference sequence). The CDR3 covers 12 residues. Trimming left V 0 bases short and J 8 bases short, with 5 bases between. The CDR3 DNA is TGTGCCAGCAGCTTAGGGCCGGAGCCCCAGCATTTT. Translation: CASSLGPEPQHF.

V is TRBV6-5 and J is TRBJ2-7; D ambiguous. This CDR3 contains 11 residues. V dropped 10 bases and J dropped 2 bases, with 9 bases sitting between them. CDR1 is MNHEY and CDR2 is SVGAGI in the germline V gene. This chain's CDR3 is CATTFAYEQYF. The CDR3 coding sequence is TGTGCCACTACGTTTGCCTACGAGCAGTACTTC.

Concerning this clone itself: This same CDR3 is encoded by further DNA sequences in the sample. J is TRBJ2-2 and V is TRBV19; TRBD2 agrees at 8 bases. CDR1 and CDR2 from the germline V gene are LNHDA and SQIVND (reference sequence). CDR3 length equals 17 residues. V dropped 4 bases and J dropped 5; count of bases not matched to a gene: 12. CDR3 loop: CASSTYRGGTTTGELFF. The DNA for the CDR3 is TGTGCCAGTAGTACATATCGGGGGGGCACTACAACCGGGGAGCTGTTTTTT.

The chain recombines TRBV24-1 with TRBJ2-1; 14 nucleotides agree with TRBD2. Germline V gene data show CDR1 as KGHDR and CDR2 as SFDVKD. The CDR3 spans 16 residues. The trim removed 1 base at V and 9 bases at J, leaving 4 bases unmatched. CDR3 bases: TGTGCCACCAGTGATTTAGGACTAGCGGGAGGTCGTGAGCAGTTCTTC. It encodes CATSDLGLAGGREQFF.

The chain employs TRBV15 and TRBJ2-1; the match to TRBD2 covers 7 bases. This CDR3 spans 19 amino acids. J gave up 0 bases and V 1 base, and 12 bases lay outside the gene matches. The germline gives CDR1 LNHNV, CDR2 YYDKDF (reference sequence). CDR3 nucleotide sequence: TGTGCCACCAGCAGAGGGCAGCGGGGTGTGGGCCGCTCCTACAATGAGCAGTTCTTC. Amino acid sequence: CATSRGQRGVGRSYNEQFF.

The chain links TRBV28 to TRBJ2-7, with 10 bases aligning to TRBD1. The germline gives CDR1 MDHEN, CDR2 SYDVKM. The V and J ends lost 6 bases and 5 bases, in that order; junction bases with no gene match: 7. CDR3 length: 14 residues. The CDR3 region has the DNA TGTGCCAGCAGCCCTCCGGGACAGGGGAACGAGCAGTACTTC. It codes for CASSPPGQGNEQYF.

V and J are TRBV7-3 and TRBJ2-3; D might be TRBD2 (5 bases). V was clipped by 4 bases and J by 5 bases, with 13 bases between them. This CDR3 is 14 amino acids long. Germline lookup yields CDR1 SGHTA and CDR2 FQGTGA. DNA for the CDR3: TGTGCCAGCAGCTCCGGGGTAGGGAGAGATACGCAGTATTTT. The encoded protein is CASSSGVGRDTQYF.

Notes on this clone: Mismatch with germline at one junction end may stem from a read error. The sample carries other DNA sequences with the same CDR3. The chain joins TRBV18 to TRBJ2-2, with D possibly being TRBD1 (5 bases). This CDR3 has 16 residues. Per the germline V gene, CDR1 is KGHSH and CDR2 is LQKENI. The CDR3 loop is CASSPPQGRNTGELFF. In DNA, the CDR3 is TGTGCCAGCTCACCACCGCAGGGCCGGAACACTGGGGAGCTGTTTTTT.